These 5 T cell receptor beta chains came from one sample sequenced in a study of cytomegalovirus exposure and HLA in healthy donors. Data came from immunoSEQ multiplex PCR; TCRdb stores just in-frame clones and leaves some out. The sample lists 110,000 to 150,000 clones, about 83% occurring once. Source material: PBMCs. All receptors come from a woman in her 30s in good health and CMV-seronegative.

The chain recombines TRBV29-1 with TRBJ2-7; TRBD1 is a possible D gene (7 bases). V was clipped by 7 bases and J by 5 bases, with 18 bases between them. Germline loops: CDR1 SQVTM, CDR2 ANQGSEA. The CDR3 runs to 13 residues. The DNA for the CDR3 is TGCAGCGCCGGGGGACAGTACAAGAACGAGCAGTACTTC. Its translation is CSAGGQYKNEQYF.

The J gene is TRBJ2-1, the V gene TRBV7-2; possibly TRBD2 for D (6 bases). The CDR3 length is 14 residues. Germline assignment: CDR1 SGHTA and CDR2 FQGNSA. Trimming shortened V by 6 bases and J by 3 bases, and 12 bases separated the two germline ends. CDR3: CASSKLSGYNEQFF. Here the CDR3 DNA reads TGTGCCAGCAGTAAACTTAGCGGCTACAATGAGCAGTTCTTC.

The chain links TRBV4-3 to TRBJ2-3; TRBD1 matches at 10 bases. V dropped 4 bases and J dropped 4; count of bases not matched to a gene: 11. The CDR3 loop spans 17 amino acids. Germline values: CDR1 LGHNA, CDR2 YSLEER. CDR3 amino acids: CASSRGTTGTGADTQYF. CDR3 nucleotide sequence: TGCGCCAGCAGCCGGGGAACGACCGGGACAGGGGCAGATACGCAGTATTTT.

The rearrangement uses TRBV6-4 and TRBJ2-5; D remains unclear. Trimming stripped 8 bases from V and 4 bases from J, with 17 bases between. This CDR3 spans 14 amino acids. Germline lookup yields CDR1 MRHNA and CDR2 SNTAGT. CDR3 nucleotides: TGTGCCAGCCCTCCCCGGTTGTCGCGAGAGACCCAGTACTTC. It is translated as CASPPRLSRETQYF.

The chain joins TRBV27 to TRBJ2-5; D is possibly TRBD1 (6 bases). The CDR3 covers 16 residues. From germline, CDR1 is MNHEY and CDR2 SMNVEV (reference sequence). V lost 0 bases and J lost 0, with 11 bases in between. CDR3 coding DNA: TGTGCCAGCAGTTTATCCGGGACAACTAACCAAGAGACCCAGTACTTC. This translates into CASSLSGTTNQETQYF.